The next 5 T cell receptor beta chains were all read from a single sample in a study of T cell changes during pregnancy in multiple sclerosis. Only in-frame clones appear in the TCRdb table, and some are missing; sequencing was by immunoSEQ multiplex PCR. This sample has 45,000 or so clones, with 88% found just once. The input for sequencing was CD8+ T cells from peripheral blood mononuclear cells, taken after pregnancy. The receptors shown here come from a female donor in good health, enrolled as a control in a pregnancy study.

V and J are TRBV6-5 and TRBJ1-1; 8 bases map to TRBD1. Trimming removed 2 bases from V and 5 bases from J; junction bases left unmatched: 4. This CDR3 is 14 amino acids long. From germline, CDR1 is MNHEY and CDR2 SVGAGI. CDR3 in amino acids: CASSYGQGQTEAFF. In DNA, the CDR3 is TGTGCCAGCAGTTACGGACAGGGACAAACTGAAGCTTTCTTT.

The V and J genes are TRBV29-1 and TRBJ1-2; 8 bases agree with TRBD1. This CDR3 has 14 residues. V was pared by 7 bases and J by 5 bases, with 12 bases of the junction left unmatched. From germline, CDR1 is SQVTM and CDR2 ANQGSEA. CDR3 loop: CSAAQSGQVYGYTF. The CDR3 nucleotides are TGCAGCGCTGCTCAGTCGGGACAGGTTTATGGCTACACCTTC.

This sequence joins TRBV6-5 and TRBJ2-1; 12 nucleotides line up with TRBD2. The CDR3 is 13 residues long. Germline trimming cut 8 bases from V and 8 bases from J; bases unmatched to any gene: 4. CDR1 MNHEY and CDR2 SVGAGI come from the germline V gene. Here the CDR3 DNA reads TGTGCCAGCGGACTAGCGGGGAGGGATGAGCAGTTCTTC. Residues: CASGLAGRDEQFF.

This clone was seen just once. CDR3 sequence: CASSLGAGTYNEQFF. The DNA for the CDR3 is TGTGCCAGCAGCTTAGGGGCGGGGACGTACAATGAGCAGTTCTTC. The V gene is TRBV7-2, the J gene TRBJ2-1; D is perhaps TRBD2 (6 bases). This CDR3 is 15 amino acids long. The ends were cut back, 1 base at V and 4 bases at J, with 11 bases in the middle. Germline CDR1 reads SGHTA; CDR2 reads FQGNSA.

The chain couples TRBV5-5 to TRBJ2-3, with 11 bases fitting TRBD2. Germline assignment: CDR1 SGHKS and CDR2 YYEKEE (reference sequence). V lost 4 bases, J lost 4 bases, and 5 bases stayed unmatched. The CDR3 is 15 residues long. The CDR3 reads CASSPLAGGSDTQYF. CDR3 DNA: TGTGCCAGCAGCCCCTTAGCGGGGGGGTCAGATACGCAGTATTTT.